The next 30 T cell receptor beta chains were all read from a single sample in a study of response to subunit inactivated influenza vaccine. One entry per CDR3 protein results from TCRdb running MiXCR on the RT-PCR reads. The sample has around 530,000 distinct CDR3 sequences; 16% are singletons. The sequences come from CD4+ T cells sorted from PBMCs, collected less than 30 months after vaccination. The receptor source for this set is a man aged 50-75 years who received an inactivated influenza vaccine.

V gene TRBV9 combines with J gene TRBJ2-3, with D perhaps matching TRBD1 or TRBD2 (5 bases each). The germline V gene has CDR1 SGDLS and CDR2 YYNGEE. Trimming pared 0 bases from V and 1 base from J, leaving 12 bases between. This CDR3 is 16 amino acids long. CDR3 loop: CASSVGGGFGTDTQYF. In nucleotides, the CDR3 is TGTGCCAGCAGCGTAGGTGGGGGATTTGGCACAGATACGCAGTATTTT.

Only a few counts were recorded for this clonotype. This chain connects TRBV4-2 to TRBJ1-1, with a weak D call TRBD1 (5 bases). The CDR3 totals 19 residues. V was shortened by 3 bases and J by 4 bases, with 27 bases between the two germline ends. Per germline, CDR1 LGHNA and CDR2 YNFKEQ. CDR3 nucleotide sequence: TGTGCCAGCAGCCAGGATCCACGGGGGGGATCTAAACGGGGCACTGAAGCTTTCTTT. Translating it yields CASSQDPRGGSKRGTEAFF.

This clonotype was observed many times. The chain couples TRBV5-5 to TRBJ2-7, with D maybe TRBD1 (5 bases). Trimming left V 2 bases short and J 2 bases short, with 11 bases between. Germline loops: CDR1 SGHKS, CDR2 YYEKEE (reference sequence). This CDR3 comprises 14 residues. Written as DNA, the CDR3 is TGTGCCAGCAGCTTCGACAGAAAGACCTACGAGCAGTACTTC. This sequence encodes CASSFDRKTYEQYF.

This chain joins TRBV3-1 and TRBJ2-7; no definite D call. Trimming shortened V by 4 bases and J by 5 bases, and 12 bases separated the two germline ends. Germline V CDR1 and CDR2: LGHDT, YNNKEL (reference sequence). The CDR3 extends over 13 amino acids. The CDR3 nucleotides read TGTGCCAGCAGCCTCGACCTGCACAACGAGCAGTACTTC. Its translation: CASSLDLHNEQYF.

V usage is TRBV7-8 and J usage is TRBJ1-5; D is possibly TRBD1 (5 bases). Germline-derived CDR1 and CDR2 are SGHVS and FQNEAQ. Trimming removed 1 base from V and 8 bases from J, with 12 bases in between. CDR3 length equals 14 residues. CDR3 sequence: CASSLESGGKPQHF. The CDR3 nucleotides are TGTGCCAGCAGCTTAGAATCTGGGGGAAAGCCCCAGCATTTT.

This clonotype came up many times. The chain joins TRBV4-1 to TRBJ1-4, with D possibly being TRBD1 (5 bases). Germline CDR1 and CDR2: MGHRA and YSYEKL. V was trimmed by 2 bases and J by 4 bases, leaving 11 bases between them. This CDR3 is 15 amino acids long. The CDR3 DNA reads as TGCGCCAGCAGCCAATCCGGGACCGGTAATGAAAAACTGTTTTTT. This codes for CASSQSGTGNEKLFF.

The chain carries TRBV11-2 and TRBJ2-1; 8 bases fit TRBD1. J lost 6 bases, V lost 6 bases, and 7 bases had no gene match. In germline, CDR1 is SGHAT, CDR2 FQNNGV. This CDR3 is built from 14 residues. The CDR3 DNA is TGTGCCAGCAGATACCCTACAGGGGGCAATGAGCAGTTCTTC. This translates into CASRYPTGGNEQFF.

This chain uses TRBV10-3 with TRBJ2-7; D perhaps matches TRBD2 (5 bases). With 9 bases removed from V and 5 bases from J, the gap between germline ends came to 17 bases. Per the germline V gene, CDR1 is ENHRY and CDR2 is SYGVKD. CDR3 length: 13 amino acids. CDR3 bases: TGTGCCATATGGAACGGGGTTACCCACGAGCAGTACTTC. This gives the protein CAIWNGVTHEQYF.

The chain employs TRBV4-2 and TRBJ2-3; D may match TRBD1 or TRBD2 (6 bases each). Trimming left V 4 bases short and J 5 bases short, with 22 bases between. This CDR3 region has 17 residues. Germline values: CDR1 LGHNA, CDR2 YNFKEQ. This CDR3 is CASSPLAGGTLRDTQYF. In nucleotides, the CDR3 is TGTGCCAGCAGCCCCCTGGCCGGGGGCACTCTTCGAGATACGCAGTATTTT.

In this sample, this clonotype turned up a few times. V and J are TRBV12-3 or TRBV12-4 and TRBJ2-1; TRBD1 agrees at 7 bases. Unmatched junction bases numbered 3, after V lost 5 bases and J lost 8 bases. The CDR3 length is 12 residues. CDR3 sequence reads: CASSADRDEQFF. The CDR3 DNA reads TGTGCCAGCAGTGCCGACAGGGATGAGCAGTTCTTC.

Ten or more counts support this clonotype. V usage is TRBV5-1 and J usage is TRBJ1-4, with TRBD1 identical over 8 bases. J lost 2 bases, V lost 4 bases, and 4 bases had no gene match. The CDR3 contains 15 residues. Looked up from germline, CDR1 is SGHRS and CDR2 is YFSETQ. The DNA for the CDR3 is TGCGCCAGCAGCGACAGGGGTCGGACTAATGAAAAACTGTTTTTT. It encodes CASSDRGRTNEKLFF.

The V and J genes are TRBV3-1 and TRBJ2-5, with D maybe TRBD1 (5 bases). The V end was cut by 1 base, the J end by 4 bases, with 10 bases between. CDR1 is LGHDT and CDR2 is YNNKEL in the germline V gene (reference sequence). The CDR3 has 14 residues. DNA of the CDR3: TGTGCCAGCAGCCAAGCGTTGGGGCGAGAGACCCAGTACTTC. Its translation: CASSQALGRETQYF.

Only a few counts were recorded for this clonotype. This chain links TRBV5-5 with TRBJ2-5; no clear D gene. The CDR3 is 14 amino acids. The germline gives CDR1 SGHKS, CDR2 YYEKEE (reference sequence). V was trimmed by 4 bases and J by 5 bases, leaving 15 bases between them. The CDR3 sequence is CASSPRWKGETQYF. The CDR3 DNA sequence: TGTGCCAGCAGCCCCCGGTGGAAAGGGGAGACCCAGTACTTC.

The rearrangement uses TRBV11-2 and TRBJ2-7; 7 bases match TRBD2. CDR3 size: 15 residues. Germline CDR1 reads SGHAT; CDR2 reads FQNNGV. V shed 1 base and J 5 bases; nucleotides not matched to a gene: 8. CDR3 sequence (DNA): TGTGCCAGCAGCTTAGTTGGGGACTATTCACACGAGCAGTACTTC. It encodes CASSLVGDYSHEQYF.

This clonotype was seen at least ten times. The CDR3 bases are TGTGCCAGCAGTTACTCGATGGCGGAATTGCGGAAGAGCACAGATACGCAGTATTTT. This translates into CASSYSMAELRKSTDTQYF. The chain carries TRBV6-2 or TRBV6-3 and TRBJ2-3, with D unclear. The CDR3 spans 19 residues. The germline V and J ends were trimmed by 0 bases and 0 bases, with 19 bases remaining between them. CDR1 is MNHEY and CDR2 is SVGEGT in the germline V gene.

This chain links TRBV25-1 with TRBJ2-3; TRBD1 matches 7 bases. Germline CDR1 is MGHDK and CDR2 is SYGVNS. The CDR3 loop spans 15 amino acids. Unmatched junction bases numbered 10, after V lost 4 bases and J lost 6 bases. CDR3 sequence reads: CASSAWVGGADTQYF. The CDR3 nucleotides are TGTGCCAGCAGTGCCTGGGTAGGGGGCGCGGATACGCAGTATTTT.

This clonotype came up a few times. V is TRBV5-6 and J is TRBJ2-3; 10 nucleotides agree with TRBD2. This CDR3 is built from 16 residues. Germline V CDR1 and CDR2: SGHDT, YYEEEE. The junction had 5 bases not matched to a gene; V was cut back by 4 bases and J by 0 bases. CDR3 nucleotide sequence: TGTGCCAGCAGCATACTACTAGCGGGGAGCACAGATACGCAGTATTTT. Its protein is CASSILLAGSTDTQYF.

The V call is TRBV11-3, the J call TRBJ2-1; 10 bases align to TRBD2. From germline, CDR1 is SGHNT and CDR2 YENEEA. The CDR3 extends over 17 amino acids. With 0 bases clipped from V and 5 bases from J, the junction kept 7 bases outside the gene matches. This chain's CDR3 is CASSLEFGTSAHNEQFF. CDR3 coding DNA: TGTGCCAGCAGCTTAGAGTTCGGGACTAGCGCCCACAATGAGCAGTTCTTC.

J is TRBJ1-2 and V is TRBV14; D remains ambiguous. Germline-derived CDR1 and CDR2 are SGHDN and FVKESK. This CDR3 has 14 residues. V was trimmed by 0 bases and J by 8 bases, leaving 13 bases between them. The CDR3 region is CASSQDLWVSGYTF. As DNA, the CDR3 is TGTGCCAGCAGCCAAGATCTATGGGTTTCAGGCTACACCTTC.

The chain combines TRBV9 with TRBJ1-1; no definite D call. From germline, CDR1 is SGDLS and CDR2 YYNGEE. The germline V and J ends were trimmed by 0 bases and 11 bases, with 14 bases remaining between them. The CDR3 has 13 residues. The CDR3 spells CASSVDGRLHAFF. The CDR3 DNA follows: TGTGCCAGCAGCGTAGACGGACGACTTCACGCTTTCTTT.

This clonotype appeared a few times. The V call is TRBV4-3, the J call TRBJ2-5, with no clear D. This CDR3 is 15 amino acids long. Trimming pared 0 bases from V and 4 bases from J, leaving 12 bases between. Germline assignment: CDR1 LGHNA and CDR2 YSLEER. The CDR3 DNA is TGCGCCAGCAGCCAAGAATGGCGCAGTCGAGAGACCCAGTACTTC. It yields the protein CASSQEWRSRETQYF.

The chain carries TRBV30 and TRBJ2-1; 13 bases match TRBD2. Germline loops: CDR1 GTSNPN, CDR2 SVGIG (reference sequence). The CDR3 is 14 residues long. The V segment lost 3 bases and the J segment 12 bases; nucleotides outside the gene matches: 8. The CDR3 loop reads CAWSRGLAGPTQFF. The CDR3 nucleotides are TGTGCCTGGAGCAGGGGACTAGCGGGGCCGACGCAGTTCTTC.

The chain uses TRBV10-3 and TRBJ2-3; D possibly corresponds to TRBD2 (5 bases). CDR3 length: 21 residues. The V end lost 0 bases, the J end lost 3 bases, and 28 bases lay between the germline ends. Germline V gene data show CDR1 as ENHRY and CDR2 as SYGVKD. CDR3 sequence: CAISESSIKQVGGGRTDTQYF. In nucleotides, the CDR3 is TGTGCCATCAGTGAGTCTAGTATTAAGCAGGTTGGAGGAGGTCGGACAGATACGCAGTATTTT.

This chain links TRBV6-2 or TRBV6-3 with TRBJ2-7, with TRBD2 as a possible D gene (6 bases). The CDR3 sequence is 13 residues long. Trimming removed 7 bases from V and 10 bases from J, with 20 bases in between. Germline CDR1 and CDR2: MNHEY and SVGEGT. This chain's CDR3 is CASIDLPGGIQYF. As DNA, the CDR3 is TGTGCCAGCATAGACCTTCCTGGCGGGATACAGTACTTC.

The V gene is TRBV18, the J gene TRBJ2-7, with 8 positions matching TRBD1. Looked up from germline, CDR1 is KGHSH and CDR2 is LQKENI. This CDR3 has 16 amino acids. V shed 5 bases, J shed 0 bases, and the junction held 9 bases outside the gene matches. Here the CDR3 DNA reads TGTGCCAGCTCAGGAACCGGGACAGGTTACTCCTACGAGCAGTACTTC. Its translation is CASSGTGTGYSYEQYF.

The chain is built from TRBV20-1 and TRBJ1-2; 11 positions agree with TRBD1. Germline CDR1 reads DFQATT; CDR2 reads SNEGSKA (reference sequence). This CDR3 contains 14 residues. V shed 4 bases and J 5 bases; nucleotides not matched to a gene: 6. The CDR3 nucleotides are TGCAGTGCTACCGACGGGACAGGGGGTTATGGCTACACCTTC. Translated, it gives CSATDGTGGYGYTF.

This clonotype came up a few times. The genes are TRBV29-1 and TRBJ2-5; D is unclear. This CDR3 is 14 amino acids long. From germline, CDR1 is SQVTM and CDR2 ANQGSEA. V was clipped by 5 bases and J by 0 bases, with 13 bases between them. The CDR3: CSVRNTPYQETQYF. CDR3 in DNA: TGCAGCGTTAGGAACACCCCGTACCAAGAGACCCAGTACTTC. The variable domain in full, completed from reference TRBV29-1 and TRBJ2-5, reads SAVISQKPSRDICQRGTSLTIQCQVDSQVTMMFWYRQQPGQSLTLIATANQGSEATYESGFVIDKFPISRPNLTFSTLTVSNMSPEDSSIYLCSVRNTPYQETQYFGPGTRLLVL.

This clonotype came up a few times. Germline is not matched at one junction end, which may reflect a read error. This chain links TRBV6-2 or TRBV6-3 with TRBJ2-7; 12 bases match TRBD2. Per the germline V gene, CDR1 is MNHEY and CDR2 is SVGEGT. The CDR3 length is 16 residues. The DNA of the CDR3 is TGTGCCAGCAGTTACTCGAGACTAGCGGGGGAGTACGAGCAGTATTTC. Its protein is CASSYSRLAGEYEQYF.

The CDR3 is CASSQVGLGGVTLNGVAKNIQYF. For the CDR3, the DNA is TGCGCCAGCAGCCAAGTAGGACTGGGTGGGGTAACCCTCAACGGGGTAGCCAAAAACATTCAGTACTTC. The J gene is TRBJ2-4, the V gene TRBV4-1; possible D gene TRBD2, 5 bases. The CDR3 has 23 residues. CDR1 and CDR2 (germline): MGHRA, YSYEKL. Trimming cost V 1 base and J 0 bases, with 31 bases left between them.

The CDR3 region has the DNA TGTGCCAGCAGTCTGAGACTAGCGGGGGGGCTTCTTCTCAATGAGCAGTTCTTC. Its translation: CASSLRLAGGLLLNEQFF. The genes are TRBV2 and TRBJ2-1, with 14 nucleotides matching TRBD2. With 5 bases clipped from V and 6 bases from J, the junction kept 12 bases outside the gene matches. CDR3 length: 18 residues. Germline CDR1 and CDR2: SNHLY and FYNNEI. Combining the CDR3 with reference TRBV2 and TRBJ2-1 gives the whole variable domain EPEVTQTPSHQVTQMGQEVILRCVPISNHLYFYWYRQILGQKVEFLVSFYNNEISEKSEIFDDQFSVERPDGSNFTLKIRSTKLEDSAMYFCASSLRLAGGLLLNEQFFGPGTRLTVL.